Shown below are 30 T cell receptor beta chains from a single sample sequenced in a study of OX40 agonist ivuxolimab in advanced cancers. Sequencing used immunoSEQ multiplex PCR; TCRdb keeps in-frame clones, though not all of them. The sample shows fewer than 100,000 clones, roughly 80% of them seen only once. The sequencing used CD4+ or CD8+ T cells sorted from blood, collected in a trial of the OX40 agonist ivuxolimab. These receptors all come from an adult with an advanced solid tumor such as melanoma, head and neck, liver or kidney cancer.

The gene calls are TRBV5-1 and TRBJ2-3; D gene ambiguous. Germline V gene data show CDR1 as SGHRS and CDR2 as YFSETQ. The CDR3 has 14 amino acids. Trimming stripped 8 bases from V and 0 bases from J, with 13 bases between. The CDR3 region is CASLQGPSTDTQYF. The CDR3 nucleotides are TGCGCCAGTCTACAAGGGCCTAGCACAGATACGCAGTATTTT.

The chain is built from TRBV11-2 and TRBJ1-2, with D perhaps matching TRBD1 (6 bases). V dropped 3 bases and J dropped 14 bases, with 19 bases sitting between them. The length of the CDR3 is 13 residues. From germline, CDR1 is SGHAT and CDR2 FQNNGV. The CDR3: CASSFRDTGFQTF. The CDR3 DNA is TGTGCCAGCAGCTTCCGGGACACGGGGTTTCAGACCTTC.

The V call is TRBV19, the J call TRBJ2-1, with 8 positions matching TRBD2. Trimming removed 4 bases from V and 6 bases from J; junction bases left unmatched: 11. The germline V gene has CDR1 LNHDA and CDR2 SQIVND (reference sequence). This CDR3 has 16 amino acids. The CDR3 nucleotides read TGTGCCAGTAGTACCCGACGAAGCGGGAGCGGCAATGAGCAGTTCTTC. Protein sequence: CASSTRRSGSGNEQFF.

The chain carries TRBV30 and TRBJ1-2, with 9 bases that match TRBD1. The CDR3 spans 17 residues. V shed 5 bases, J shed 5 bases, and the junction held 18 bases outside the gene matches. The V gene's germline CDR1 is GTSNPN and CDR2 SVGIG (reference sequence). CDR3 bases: TGTGCCTGGCTCCAAAAGGGACAGGGAGGGCGACGATATGGCTACACCTTC. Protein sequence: CAWLQKGQGGRRYGYTF.

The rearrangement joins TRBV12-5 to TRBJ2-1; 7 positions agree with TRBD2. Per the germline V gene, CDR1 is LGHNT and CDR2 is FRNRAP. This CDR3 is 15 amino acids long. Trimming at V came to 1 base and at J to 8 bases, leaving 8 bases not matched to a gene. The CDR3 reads CASGLAGGRADEQFF. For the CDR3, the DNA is TGTGCTAGTGGTTTGGCGGGAGGAAGGGCGGATGAGCAGTTCTTC.

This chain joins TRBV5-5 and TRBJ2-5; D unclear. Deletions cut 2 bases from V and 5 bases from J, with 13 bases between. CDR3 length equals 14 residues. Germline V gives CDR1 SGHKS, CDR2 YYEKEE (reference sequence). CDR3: CASSLPGSGETQYF. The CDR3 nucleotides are TGTGCCAGCAGCTTACCTGGGTCTGGGGAGACCCAGTACTTC.

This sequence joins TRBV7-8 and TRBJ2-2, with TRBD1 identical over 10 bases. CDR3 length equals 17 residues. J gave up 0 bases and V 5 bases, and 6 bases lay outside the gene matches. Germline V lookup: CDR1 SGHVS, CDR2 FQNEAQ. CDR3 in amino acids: CASSRSGTGANTGELFF. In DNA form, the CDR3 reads TGTGCCAGCAGCCGCTCGGGGACAGGGGCGAACACCGGGGAGCTGTTTTTT.

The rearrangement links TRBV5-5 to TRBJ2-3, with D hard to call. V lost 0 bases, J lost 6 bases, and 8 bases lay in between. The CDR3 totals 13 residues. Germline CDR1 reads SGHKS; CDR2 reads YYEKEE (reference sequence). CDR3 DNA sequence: TGTGCCAGCAGCTTGGTTCAGCAGGATACGCAGTATTTT. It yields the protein CASSLVQQDTQYF.

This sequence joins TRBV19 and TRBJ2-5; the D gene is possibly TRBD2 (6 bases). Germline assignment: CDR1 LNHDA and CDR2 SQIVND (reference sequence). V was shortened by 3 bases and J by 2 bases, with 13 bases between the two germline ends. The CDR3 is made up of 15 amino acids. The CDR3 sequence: CASSISSGTQETQYF. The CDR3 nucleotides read TGTGCCAGTAGTATTAGTTCAGGGACTCAAGAGACCCAGTACTTC.

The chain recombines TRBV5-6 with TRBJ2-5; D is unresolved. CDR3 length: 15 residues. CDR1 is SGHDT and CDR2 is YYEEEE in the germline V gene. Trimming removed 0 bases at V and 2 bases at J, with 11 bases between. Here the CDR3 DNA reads TGTGCCAGCAGCTTGGGAGCTGGAGTACAAGAGACCCAGTACTTC. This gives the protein CASSLGAGVQETQYF.

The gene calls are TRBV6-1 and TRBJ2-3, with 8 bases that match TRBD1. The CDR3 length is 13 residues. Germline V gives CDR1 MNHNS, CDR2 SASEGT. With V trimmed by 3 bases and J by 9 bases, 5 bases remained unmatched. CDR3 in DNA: TGTGCCAGCAGTGAGACAGGGGTAAAGACGCAGTATTTT. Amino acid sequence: CASSETGVKTQYF.

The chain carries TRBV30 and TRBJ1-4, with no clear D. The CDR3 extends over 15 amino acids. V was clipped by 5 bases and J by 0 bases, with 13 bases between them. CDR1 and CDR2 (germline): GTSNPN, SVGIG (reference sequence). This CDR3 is CAWGGRITTNEKLFF. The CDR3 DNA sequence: TGTGCCTGGGGTGGGAGGATTACAACTAATGAAAAACTGTTTTTT.

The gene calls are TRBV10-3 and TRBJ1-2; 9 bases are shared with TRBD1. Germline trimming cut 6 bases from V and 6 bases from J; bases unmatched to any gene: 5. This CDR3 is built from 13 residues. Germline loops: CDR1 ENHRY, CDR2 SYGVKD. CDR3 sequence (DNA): TGTGCCATCAGCCTGGGACAGGGAGATGGCTACACCTTC. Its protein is CAISLGQGDGYTF.

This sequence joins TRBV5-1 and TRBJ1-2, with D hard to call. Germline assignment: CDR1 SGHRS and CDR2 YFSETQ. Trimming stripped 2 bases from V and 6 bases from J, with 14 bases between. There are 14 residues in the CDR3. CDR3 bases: TGCGCCAGCAGCTTTACAGTGCCCGGCGATGGCTACACCTTC. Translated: CASSFTVPGDGYTF.

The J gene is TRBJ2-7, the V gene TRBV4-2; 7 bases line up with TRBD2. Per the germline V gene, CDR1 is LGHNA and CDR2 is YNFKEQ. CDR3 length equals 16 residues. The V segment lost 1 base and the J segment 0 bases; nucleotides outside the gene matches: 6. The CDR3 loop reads CASSQVGRESSYEQYF. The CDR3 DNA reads TGTGCCAGCAGCCAAGTAGGGCGGGAGTCCTCCTACGAGCAGTACTTC.

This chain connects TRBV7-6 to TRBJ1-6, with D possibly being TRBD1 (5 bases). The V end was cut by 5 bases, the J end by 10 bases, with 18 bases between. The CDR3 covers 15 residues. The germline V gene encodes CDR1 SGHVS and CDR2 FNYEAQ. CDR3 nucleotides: TGTGCCAGCAGCCGGCGGGGCGTTGCGGAATCACCCCTCCACTTT. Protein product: CASSRRGVAESPLHF.

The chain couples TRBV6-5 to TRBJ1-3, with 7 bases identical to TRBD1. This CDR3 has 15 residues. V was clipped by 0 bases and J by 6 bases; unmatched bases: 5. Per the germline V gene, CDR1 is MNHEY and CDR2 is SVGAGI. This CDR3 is CASSYSRGPENTIYF. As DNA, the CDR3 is TGTGCCAGCAGTTACTCGAGGGGGCCTGAAAACACCATATATTTT.

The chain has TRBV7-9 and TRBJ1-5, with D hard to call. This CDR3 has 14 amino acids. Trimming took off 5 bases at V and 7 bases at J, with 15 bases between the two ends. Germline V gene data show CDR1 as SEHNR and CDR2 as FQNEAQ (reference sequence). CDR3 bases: TGTGCCAGCAGCCCTGCAGAAGTGGGGCAGCCCCAGCATTTT. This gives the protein CASSPAEVGQPQHF.

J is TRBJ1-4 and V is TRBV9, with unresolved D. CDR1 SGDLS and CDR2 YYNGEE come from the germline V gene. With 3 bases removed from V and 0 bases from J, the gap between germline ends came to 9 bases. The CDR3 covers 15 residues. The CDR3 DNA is TGTGCCAGCAGCGCCCGACCTGCAACTAATGAAAAACTGTTTTTT. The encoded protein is CASSARPATNEKLFF. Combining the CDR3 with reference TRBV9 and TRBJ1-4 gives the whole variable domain DSGVTQTPKHLITATGQRVTLRCSPRSGDLSVYWYQQSLDQGLQFLIQYYNGEERAKGNILERFSAQQFPDLHSELNLSSLELGDSALYFCASSARPATNEKLFFGSGTQLSVL.

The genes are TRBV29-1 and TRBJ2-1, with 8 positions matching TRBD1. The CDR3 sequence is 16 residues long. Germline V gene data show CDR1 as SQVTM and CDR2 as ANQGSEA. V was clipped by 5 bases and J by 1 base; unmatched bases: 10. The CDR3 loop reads CSVRPRDRPSYNEQFF. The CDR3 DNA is TGCAGCGTTCGCCCCCGGGACAGGCCTTCCTACAATGAGCAGTTCTTC.

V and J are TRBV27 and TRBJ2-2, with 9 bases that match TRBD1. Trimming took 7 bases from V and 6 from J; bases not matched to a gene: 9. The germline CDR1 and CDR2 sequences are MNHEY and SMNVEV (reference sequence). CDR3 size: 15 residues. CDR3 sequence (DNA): TGTGCCAGCACCAAATGGGACAGGGAGGCCGGGGAGCTGTTTTTT. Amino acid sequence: CASTKWDREAGELFF.

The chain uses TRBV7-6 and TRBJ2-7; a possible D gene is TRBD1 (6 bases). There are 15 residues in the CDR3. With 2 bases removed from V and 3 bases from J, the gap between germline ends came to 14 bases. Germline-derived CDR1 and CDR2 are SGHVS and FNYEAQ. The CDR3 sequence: CASSLRDTGNYEQYF. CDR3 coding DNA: TGTGCCAGCAGCTTACGGGACACCGGAAACTACGAGCAGTACTTC.

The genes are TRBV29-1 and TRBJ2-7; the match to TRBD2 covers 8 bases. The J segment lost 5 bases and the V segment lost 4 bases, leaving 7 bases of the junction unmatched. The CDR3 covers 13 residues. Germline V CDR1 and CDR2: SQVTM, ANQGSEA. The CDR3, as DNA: TGCAGCGTTGGAATTAGCGGGGTGGACGAGCAGTACTTC. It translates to CSVGISGVDEQYF.

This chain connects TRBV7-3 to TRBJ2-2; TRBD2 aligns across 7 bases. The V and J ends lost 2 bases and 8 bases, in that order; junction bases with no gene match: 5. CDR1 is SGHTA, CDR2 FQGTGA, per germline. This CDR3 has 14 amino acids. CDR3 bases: TGTGCCAGCAGCTTAGCGGGAGCAGGAGGGGAGCTGTTTTTT. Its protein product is CASSLAGAGGELFF.

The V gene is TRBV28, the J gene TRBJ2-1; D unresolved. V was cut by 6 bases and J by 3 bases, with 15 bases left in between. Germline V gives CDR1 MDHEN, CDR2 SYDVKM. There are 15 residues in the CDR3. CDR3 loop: CASRSISAFYNEQFF. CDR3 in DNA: TGTGCCAGCAGGTCCATTTCGGCCTTCTACAATGAGCAGTTCTTC.

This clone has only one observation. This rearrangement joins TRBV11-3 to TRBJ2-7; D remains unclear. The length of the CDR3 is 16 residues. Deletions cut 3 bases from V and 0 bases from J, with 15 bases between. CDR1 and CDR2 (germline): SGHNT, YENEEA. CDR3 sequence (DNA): TGTGCCAGCAGCTTCCTCTCTGGTGAGAGCTCCTACGAGCAGTACTTC. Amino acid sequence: CASSFLSGESSYEQYF.

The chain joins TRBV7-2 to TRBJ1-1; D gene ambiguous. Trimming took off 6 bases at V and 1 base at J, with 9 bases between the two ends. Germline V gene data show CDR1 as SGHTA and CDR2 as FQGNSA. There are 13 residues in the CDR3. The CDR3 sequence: CASSSIRNTEAFF. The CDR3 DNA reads TGTGCCAGCAGTTCGATTCGGAACACTGAAGCTTTCTTT.

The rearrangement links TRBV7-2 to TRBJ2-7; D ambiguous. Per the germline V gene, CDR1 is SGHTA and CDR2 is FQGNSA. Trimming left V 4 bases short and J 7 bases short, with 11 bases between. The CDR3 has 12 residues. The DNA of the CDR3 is TGTGCCAGCAGCTCCTATGGTGGAGAGCAGTACTTC. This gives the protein CASSSYGGEQYF.

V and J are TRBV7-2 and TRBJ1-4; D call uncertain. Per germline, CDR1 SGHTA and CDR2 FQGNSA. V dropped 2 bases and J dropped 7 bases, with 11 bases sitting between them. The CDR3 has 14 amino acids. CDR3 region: CASSLRLTVEKLFF. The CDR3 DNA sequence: TGTGCCAGCAGCTTAAGGTTGACCGTTGAAAAACTGTTTTTT.

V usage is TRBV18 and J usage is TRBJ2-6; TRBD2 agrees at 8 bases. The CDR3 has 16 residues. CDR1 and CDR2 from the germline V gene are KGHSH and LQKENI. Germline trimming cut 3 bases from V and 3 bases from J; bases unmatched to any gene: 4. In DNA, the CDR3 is TGTGCCAGCTCACCCCGGGGGGGCAGTGGGGCCAACGTCCTGACTTTC. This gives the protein CASSPRGGSGANVLTF.